The 8 T cell receptor beta chains in this list originate from one sample, sequenced in a study of shared clonotypes between healthy human individuals. TCRdb keeps only in-frame clones here, not all; method: immunoSEQ multiplex PCR. The sample holds about 2,500,000 clones, more than 80% seen once. The sequencing input was naive CD4+ T cells sorted from blood. Subset here: CD45RA+ positively selected. The receptors derive from a man aged 18 to 30 in good health.

CDR3 sequence (DNA): TGCGCCAGCAGCTTTTCCGGAGGGGCGGGAACAGATACGCAGTATTTT. The encoded protein is CASSFSGGAGTDTQYF. The chain has TRBV5-1 and TRBJ2-3; possible D gene TRBD2, 6 bases. V dropped 2 bases and J dropped 3 bases, with 16 bases sitting between them. In germline, CDR1 is SGHRS, CDR2 YFSETQ. The CDR3 sequence is 16 residues long.

Only one count was recorded for this clone. The chain recombines TRBV5-5 with TRBJ2-5, with D unresolved. V was clipped by 4 bases and J by 2 bases, with 9 bases between them. CDR1 is SGHKS, CDR2 YYEKEE, per germline (reference sequence). This CDR3 is 13 amino acids long. This CDR3 reads CASSLLGQETQYF. The CDR3 DNA follows: TGTGCCAGCAGCCTACTGGGGCAAGAGACCCAGTACTTC.

V and J are TRBV2 and TRBJ1-6, with unresolved D. The CDR3 is 14 amino acids. Germline lookup yields CDR1 SNHLY and CDR2 FYNNEI. V lost 7 bases and J lost 5, with 12 bases in between. CDR3 amino acids: CASTWYGDNSPLHF. The CDR3, as DNA: TGTGCCAGCACCTGGTATGGAGATAATTCACCCCTCCACTTT.

The chain joins TRBV5-1 to TRBJ2-1; 8 nucleotides align to TRBD2. CDR3 length: 14 residues. CDR1 SGHRS and CDR2 YFSETQ come from the germline V gene. The V and J ends lost 7 bases and 6 bases, in that order; junction bases with no gene match: 9. CDR3 loop: CASRTGGPGNEQFF. The DNA for the CDR3 is TGCGCCAGCCGTACGGGGGGGCCGGGCAATGAGCAGTTCTTC.

With respect to this clone: This sample includes further DNA sequences coding for the same CDR3. The rearrangement uses TRBV19 and TRBJ2-1, with a tentative D call TRBD2 (6 bases). V lost 6 bases, J lost 6 bases, and 9 bases lay in between. The CDR3 length is 12 residues. Germline V CDR1 and CDR2: LNHDA, SQIVND (reference sequence). The CDR3 sequence is CASSPGGNEQFF. CDR3 nucleotide sequence: TGTGCCAGTAGCCCCGGGGGCAATGAGCAGTTCTTC.

The chain combines TRBV11-2 with TRBJ2-7; no clear D. CDR1 and CDR2 from the germline V gene are SGHAT and FQNNGV. Trimming left V 2 bases short and J 3 bases short, with 14 bases between. The CDR3 has 15 residues. The CDR3 DNA reads TGTGCCAGCAGCTTACTCCTTTCCGGTCTCTACGAGCAGTACTTC. It encodes CASSLLLSGLYEQYF.

Written as DNA, the CDR3 is TGCGCCAGCACTACTACGTCTGGGGGTACAGATACGCAGTATTTT. Translation: CASTTTSGGTDTQYF. The V and J genes are TRBV5-1 and TRBJ2-3; D is possibly TRBD1 or TRBD2 (5 bases each). This CDR3 has 15 residues. Germline CDR1 and CDR2: SGHRS and YFSETQ. V lost 6 bases and J lost 3, with 17 bases in between.

The chain has TRBV5-5 and TRBJ2-1; D is unclear. The CDR3 is 15 amino acids. The germline CDR1 and CDR2 sequences are SGHKS and YYEKEE (reference sequence). V was cut by 0 bases and J by 4 bases, with 11 bases left in between. The CDR3 DNA is TGTGCCAGCAGCTTGGTGTGGCCAGATTACAATGAGCAGTTCTTC. Its protein product is CASSLVWPDYNEQFF.